The 8 T cell receptor beta chains in this list originate from one sample, sequenced in a study of T-cell reconstitution after alpha-beta-depleted transplantation in children. Unique molecular identifiers were incorporated when the TCRbeta library was constructed. TCRdb ran MiXCR on the PCR reads and lists one entry per CDR3 protein. The sample lists hundreds of thousands of distinct CDR3 sequences, about 10% occurring once. The material was PBMCs from the stem cell graft donor, obtained from the stem cell graft. The receptors come from a human donor who donated a stem cell graft to a child with SCID.

The chain recombines TRBV27 with TRBJ2-5, with 7 bases aligning to TRBD1. Germline lookup yields CDR1 MNHEY and CDR2 SMNVEV (reference sequence). Unmatched junction bases numbered 13, after V lost 6 bases and J lost 3 bases. This CDR3 is 16 amino acids long. The CDR3 sequence is CASSKGYGTVKETQYF. DNA for the CDR3: TGTGCCAGCAGCAAAGGTTACGGGACAGTCAAAGAGACCCAGTACTTC.

In its sample, this clonotype was seen a few times. The rearrangement links TRBV6-1 to TRBJ2-7, with 7 nucleotides matching TRBD2. V lost 10 bases to trimming and J lost 0 bases; unmatched junction nucleotides: 6. CDR3 length: 13 amino acids. Germline loops: CDR1 MNHNS, CDR2 SASEGT. As DNA, the CDR3 is TGTGCCACGGGAGGTCGGAACTCCTACGAGCAGTACTTC. Amino acid sequence: CATGGRNSYEQYF.

The rearrangement uses TRBV20-1 and TRBJ2-1; 9 nucleotides align to TRBD2. The junction had 10 bases not matched to a gene; V was cut back by 6 bases and J by 1 base. The CDR3 spans 16 residues. Germline V CDR1 and CDR2: DFQATT, SNEGSKA (reference sequence). CDR3 bases: TGCAGTGCGACGGGGACTAGCACAAGATCCTACAATGAGCAGTTCTTC. Translated, it gives CSATGTSTRSYNEQFF.

This clonotype occurred a few times. This chain links TRBV24-1 with TRBJ2-5; 10 bases match TRBD1. The germline V gene has CDR1 KGHDR and CDR2 SFDVKD. V shed 3 bases and J 7 bases; nucleotides not matched to a gene: 10. The CDR3 is made up of 16 amino acids. DNA of the CDR3: TGTGCCACCAGTGATGCCTCCGGGACAGGGGTGGGGACCCAGTACTTC. This sequence encodes CATSDASGTGVGTQYF.

This chain links TRBV5-8 with TRBJ2-7, with D tentatively TRBD1 (6 bases). This CDR3 is built from 14 residues. V gave up 1 base and J gave up 2 bases, with 10 bases separating them. CDR1 is SGHTS, CDR2 YDEGEE, per germline. CDR3 amino acids: CASSLRGHAYEQYF. Written as DNA, the CDR3 is TGTGCCAGCAGCTTGAGGGGACACGCCTACGAGCAGTACTTC.

The genes are TRBV5-6 and TRBJ2-3; maybe TRBD1 (5 bases). This CDR3 contains 13 residues. The germline V and J ends were trimmed by 5 bases and 2 bases, with 9 bases remaining between them. CDR1 and CDR2 from the germline V gene are SGHDT and YYEEEE. Here the CDR3 reads CASSRGFTDTQYF. The DNA of the CDR3 is TGTGCCAGCAGTAGGGGCTTCACAGATACGCAGTATTTT.

Regarding this clonotype: At one end the junction does not follow the germline gene, possibly because of a read error. The chain joins TRBV28 to TRBJ1-2, with D possibly being TRBD1 (5 bases). Germline V lookup: CDR1 MDHEN, CDR2 SYDVKM. CDR3 length: 13 amino acids. The DNA for the CDR3 is TGTGCCAGCAGTTTAGGGGGACCCTATGGCTGCACCTTC. Translated: CASSLGGPYGCTF.

Concerning this clonotype: A much larger clone differs from this one at a single base, so this may be a read error. The chain uses TRBV27 and TRBJ2-1, with unresolved D. This CDR3 is built from 16 residues. V dropped 5 bases and J dropped 0 bases, with 14 bases sitting between them. From germline, CDR1 is MNHEY and CDR2 SMNVEV (reference sequence). CDR3 sequence: CASSPTWVPSYNEQFF. The CDR3 coding sequence is TGTGCCAGCAGTCCGACATGGGTTCCCTCCTACAATGAGCAGTTCTTC.